The source of this TCR beta chain is a study of cytomegalovirus exposure and HLA in healthy donors. Comment on this clone: Its cognate antigen is unknown.

The PCR had 60 Vbeta and 13 Jbeta primers. Assay used: immunoSEQ multiplex PCR; TCRdb lists only in-frame clones, some missing. The repertoire includes some 98,000 clones, roughly three quarters of them detected once, and 1.4% sits in the top ten. General study points: Presence/absence comparisons presumed near-even sequencing depth among donors. A missense DCLRE1C variant was associated with V- and J-gene trimming of TCR beta chains in a later analysis, and an independent cohort replicated the association.

The CDR3 is 15 amino acids. Losses at the gene ends were 4 bases for V and 6 bases for J; bases not matched to a gene: 7. From germline, CDR1 is SGHTS and CDR2 YDEGEE. The chain recombines TRBV5-8 with TRBJ2-1; 10 positions agree with TRBD1. Sequenced: PBMCs. This sequence originates from a man in his forties in good health and CMV-seronegative. In nucleotides, the CDR3 is TGTGCCAGCAGCCTCACCGGGACAGGGGTCAATGAGCAGTTCTTC. Amino acid sequence: CASSLTGTGVNEQFF.